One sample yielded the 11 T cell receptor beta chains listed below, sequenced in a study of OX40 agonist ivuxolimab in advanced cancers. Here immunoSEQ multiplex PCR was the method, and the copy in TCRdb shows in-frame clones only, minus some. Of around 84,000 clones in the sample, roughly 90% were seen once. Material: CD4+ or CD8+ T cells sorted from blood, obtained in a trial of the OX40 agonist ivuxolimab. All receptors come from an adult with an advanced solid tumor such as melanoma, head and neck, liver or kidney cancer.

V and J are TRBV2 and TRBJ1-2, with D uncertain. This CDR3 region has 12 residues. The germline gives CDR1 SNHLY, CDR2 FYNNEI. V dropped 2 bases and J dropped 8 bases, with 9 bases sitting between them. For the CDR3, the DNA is TGTGCCAGCAGTGAATATACGTCAGGCTACACCTTC. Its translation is CASSEYTSGYTF.

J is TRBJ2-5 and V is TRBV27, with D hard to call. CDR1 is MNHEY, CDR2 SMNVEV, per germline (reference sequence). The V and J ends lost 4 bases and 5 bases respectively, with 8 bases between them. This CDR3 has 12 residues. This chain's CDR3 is CASSSTGETQYF. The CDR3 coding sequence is TGTGCCAGCAGTTCAACTGGGGAGACCCAGTACTTC.

The CDR3 reads CASSQEGSRANEKLFF. CDR3 sequence (DNA): TGTGCCAGTAGCCAGGAGGGGAGCCGGGCTAATGAAAAACTGTTTTTT. The gene calls are TRBV19 and TRBJ1-4; possible D gene TRBD1, 5 bases. The CDR3 has 16 residues. The V end was cut by 6 bases, the J end by 3 bases, with 17 bases between. The germline V gene encodes CDR1 LNHDA and CDR2 SQIVND (reference sequence).

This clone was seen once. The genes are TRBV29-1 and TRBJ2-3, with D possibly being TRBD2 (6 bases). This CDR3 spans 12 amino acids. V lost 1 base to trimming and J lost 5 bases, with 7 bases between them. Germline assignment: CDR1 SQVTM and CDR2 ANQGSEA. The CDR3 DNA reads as TGCAGCGTTGAAGCGGGAGTAGATACGCAGTATTTT. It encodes CSVEAGVDTQYF.

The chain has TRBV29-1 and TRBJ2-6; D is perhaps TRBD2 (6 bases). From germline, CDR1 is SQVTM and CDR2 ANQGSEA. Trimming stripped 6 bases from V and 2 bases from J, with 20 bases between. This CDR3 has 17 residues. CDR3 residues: CSVTGRGRRTGANVLTF. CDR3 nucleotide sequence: TGCAGCGTCACGGGACGGGGGAGGAGGACTGGGGCCAACGTCCTGACTTTC.

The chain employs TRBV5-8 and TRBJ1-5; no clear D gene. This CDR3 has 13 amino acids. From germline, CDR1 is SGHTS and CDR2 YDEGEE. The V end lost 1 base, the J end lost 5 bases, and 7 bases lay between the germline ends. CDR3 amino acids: CASSLYDDQPQHF. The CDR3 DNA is TGTGCCAGCAGCTTGTATGACGATCAGCCCCAGCATTTT.

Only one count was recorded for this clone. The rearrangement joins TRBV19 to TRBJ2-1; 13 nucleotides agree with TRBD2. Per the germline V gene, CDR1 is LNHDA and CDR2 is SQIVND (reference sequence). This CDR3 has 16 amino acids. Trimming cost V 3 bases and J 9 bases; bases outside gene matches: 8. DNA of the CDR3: TGTGCCAGTAGTATCCCAGGACTAGCGGGAGTAGTTGAGCAGTTCTTC. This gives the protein CASSIPGLAGVVEQFF.

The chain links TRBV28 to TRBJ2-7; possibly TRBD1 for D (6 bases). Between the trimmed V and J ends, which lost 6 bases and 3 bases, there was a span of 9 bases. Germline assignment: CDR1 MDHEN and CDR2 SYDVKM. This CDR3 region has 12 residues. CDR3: CASRTGVYEQYF. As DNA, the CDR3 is TGTGCCAGCAGGACAGGAGTCTACGAGCAGTACTTC.

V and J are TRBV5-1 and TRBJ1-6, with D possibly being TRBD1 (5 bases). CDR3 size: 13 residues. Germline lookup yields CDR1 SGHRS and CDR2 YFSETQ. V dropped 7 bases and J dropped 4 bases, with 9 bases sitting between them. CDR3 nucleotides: TGCGCCAGCGGGACTGAGTATAATTCACCCCTCCACTTT. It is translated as CASGTEYNSPLHF.

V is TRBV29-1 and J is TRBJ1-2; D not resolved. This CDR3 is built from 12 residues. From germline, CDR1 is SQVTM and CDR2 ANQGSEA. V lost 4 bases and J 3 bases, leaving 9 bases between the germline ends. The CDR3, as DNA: TGCAGCGTTGCTCCGGGGTACTATGGCTACACCTTC. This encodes CSVAPGYYGYTF.

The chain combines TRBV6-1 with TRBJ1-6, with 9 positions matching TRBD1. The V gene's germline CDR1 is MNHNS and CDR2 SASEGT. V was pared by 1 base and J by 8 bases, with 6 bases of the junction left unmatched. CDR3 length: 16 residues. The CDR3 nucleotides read TGTGCCAGCAGTGAAGGGATGGGGACAGGGCATTCACCCCTCCACTTT. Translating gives CASSEGMGTGHSPLHF.